Below are 14 T cell receptor beta chains sequenced from a single sample in a study of T cells in Graves' hyperthyroidism and ophthalmopathy. Regions amplified from RNA transcripts were the TCR beta CDR3 regions. First-round RT-PCR of the TCR CDR3 relied on the HTBI primer set. From the multiplex PCR reads, TCRdb called clonotypes with MiXCR, one entry per CDR3 protein. The sample has hundreds of thousands of distinct CDR3 sequences, about 38% seen once. Material: blood. The receptor source for this set is a man younger than 35 with Graves' hyperthyroidism.

This clonotype was counted between two and nine times. CDR3 residues: CASSISPGREDYTEAFF. The CDR3 coding sequence is TGTGCCAGTAGTATATCCCCGGGAAGGGAAGATTACACTGAAGCTTTCTTT. The chain couples TRBV19 to TRBJ1-1; D is undetermined. Germline V lookup: CDR1 LNHDA, CDR2 SQIVND (reference sequence). This CDR3 has 17 residues. V was pared by 2 bases and J by 3 bases, with 19 bases between.

This clonotype appeared once. The junction shows a germline mismatch at one end, possibly a read error. V gene TRBV6-5 combines with J gene TRBJ2-5, with D unclear. From germline, CDR1 is MNHEY and CDR2 SVGAGI. This CDR3 has 15 residues. CDR3 protein: CASSYSNRFQETRYF. CDR3 coding DNA: TGTGCCAGCAGTTACTCGAACCGGTTTCAAGAGACCCGGTACTTC.

The rearrangement links TRBV2 to TRBJ2-5; tentative D call: TRBD2 (6 bases). This CDR3 region has 15 residues. Trimming left V 7 bases short and J 0 bases short, with 15 bases between. Germline V CDR1 and CDR2: SNHLY, FYNNEI. The CDR3 DNA reads as TGTGCCAGCATCAGGGACTCTCAGTACCAAGAGACCCAGTACTTC. This codes for CASIRDSQYQETQYF. Full variable domain (rest looked up from reference TRBV2 and TRBJ2-5): EPEVTQTPSHQVTQMGQEVILRCVPISNHLYFYWYRQILGQKVEFLVSFYNNEISEKSEIFDDQFSVERPDGSNFTLKIRSTKLEDSAMYFCASIRDSQYQETQYFGPGTRLLVL.

The chain uses TRBV19 and TRBJ2-7; D gene ambiguous. CDR1 is LNHDA, CDR2 SQIVND, per germline (reference sequence). The CDR3 sequence is 13 residues long. Trimming took off 10 bases at V and 2 bases at J, with 15 bases between the two ends. CDR3 nucleotides: TGTGCCACAAAGGACCGATTTCCCTACGAGCAGTACTTC. Translating gives CATKDRFPYEQYF. The full variable domain, in which reference TRBV19 and TRBJ2-7 provide the parts outside the CDR3, is DGGITQSPKYLFRKEGQNVTLSCEQNLNHDAMYWYRQDPGQGLRLIYYSQIVNDFQKGDIAEGYSVSREKKESFPLTVTSAQKNPTAFYLCATKDRFPYEQYFGPGTRLTVT.

CDR3 protein: CASSLAAVETQYF. The CDR3 DNA sequence: TGTGCCAGCAGCTTGGCCGCAGTGGAGACCCAGTACTTC. This chain connects TRBV5-6 to TRBJ2-5; D is uncertain. Germline V gene sequence: CDR1 SGHDT, CDR2 YYEEEE. Between the trimmed V and J ends, which lost 0 bases and 5 bases, there was a span of 8 bases. The CDR3 sequence is 13 residues long.

Regarding this clonotype: A much bigger clone sits one base away, suggesting this may be a read error. The rearrangement uses TRBV7-2 and TRBJ2-7, with a tentative D call TRBD2 (7 bases). Trimming cost V 6 bases and J 7 bases, with 13 bases left between them. The germline CDR1 and CDR2 sequences are SGHTA and FQGNSA. There are 12 residues in the CDR3. The CDR3 reads CASRGGRVEQYF. As DNA, the CDR3 is TGTGCCAGCAGGGGGGGGCGCGTAGAGCAGTACTTC.

V usage is TRBV4-1 and J usage is TRBJ1-1; TRBD1 might be the D (5 bases). Trimming took off 8 bases at V and 4 bases at J, with 17 bases between the two ends. CDR3 length equals 14 residues. Per germline, CDR1 MGHRA and CDR2 YSYEKL. CDR3 in DNA: TGCGCCAGCGGGTCCCGGGGACTCGGCACTGAAGCTTTCTTT. Encoded protein: CASGSRGLGTEAFF.

The chain combines TRBV10-3 with TRBJ2-5; D possibly uses TRBD1 or TRBD2 (5 bases each). Per the germline V gene, CDR1 is ENHRY and CDR2 is SYGVKD. This CDR3 has 15 residues. The ends were cut back, 6 bases at V and 2 bases at J, with 16 bases in the middle. The chain's CDR3 is CAIRSAEGSQETQYF. CDR3 sequence (DNA): TGTGCCATCAGATCCGCCGAGGGGTCACAAGAGACCCAGTACTTC.

This rearrangement joins TRBV20-1 to TRBJ2-5; D is unresolved. The CDR3 is 13 amino acids. The V end was cut by 6 bases, the J end by 5 bases, with 16 bases between. Germline assignment: CDR1 DFQATT and CDR2 SNEGSKA (reference sequence). This CDR3 is CSARPRPGETQYF. CDR3 DNA sequence: TGCAGTGCCCGGCCCCGCCCCGGGGAGACCCAGTACTTC.

The V call is TRBV4-3, the J call TRBJ1-2; perhaps TRBD1 as D (5 bases). Germline V CDR1 and CDR2: LGHNA, YSLEER. The CDR3 extends over 17 amino acids. The V end was cut by 3 bases, the J end by 3 bases, with 20 bases between. The CDR3 DNA sequence: TGCGCCAGCAGCCAGGGGCATCCTCTTGTTAAGGACTATGGCTACACCTTC. Its translation: CASSQGHPLVKDYGYTF.

To note about this clonotype: A read error is possible here, since a much larger clone lies one base away. The rearrangement links TRBV2 to TRBJ1-1, with no clear D. CDR1 is SNHLY, CDR2 FYNNEI, per germline. Trimming took off 7 bases at V and 6 bases at J, with 6 bases between the two ends. This CDR3 region has 10 residues. For the CDR3, the DNA is TGTGCCAGCATTGGACCTGAAGCTTTCTTT. This translates into CASIGPEAFF.

The chain couples TRBV7-8 to TRBJ1-5; D is uncertain. CDR1 and CDR2 (germline): SGHVS, FQNEAQ. The CDR3 spans 14 residues. V was clipped by 5 bases and J by 7 bases, with 15 bases between them. CDR3 nucleotides: TGTGCCAGCAGCGCAGGCGGCTCAGGCCAGCCCCAGCATTTT. Translating it yields CASSAGGSGQPQHF. Supplemented by reference TRBV7-8 and TRBJ1-5, the full variable domain reads GAGVSQSPRYKVAKRGQDVALRCDPISGHVSLFWYQQALGQGPEFLTYFQNEAQLDKSGLPSDRFFAERPEGSVSTLKIQRTQQEDSAVYLCASSAGGSGQPQHFGDGTRLSIL.

The chain recombines TRBV12-5 with TRBJ2-2; no clear D gene. Trimming shortened V by 5 bases and J by 5 bases, and 9 bases separated the two germline ends. The CDR3 contains 13 residues. In germline, CDR1 is LGHNT, CDR2 FRNRAP. The CDR3 region is CASGRAETGELFF. The DNA for the CDR3 is TGTGCTAGTGGTCGGGCCGAAACCGGGGAGCTGTTTTTT.

V gene TRBV6-2 or TRBV6-3 combines with J gene TRBJ2-2; a weak D match, TRBD1 (6 bases). V was pared by 8 bases and J by 0 bases, with 13 bases between. Looked up from germline, CDR1 is MNHEY and CDR2 is SVGEGT. The CDR3 runs to 15 residues. The CDR3 here is CASGRGQTNTGELFF. For the CDR3, the DNA is TGTGCCAGCGGCAGGGGCCAGACGAACACCGGGGAGCTGTTTTTT.